The 14 T cell receptor beta chains below all came from one sample that was sequenced in a study of spatial heterogeneity in lung cancer. Each CDR3 protein is one row after TCRdb ran MiXCR on the 5' RACE reads. Among some 20,000 distinct CDR3 sequences listed, 3.3% were seen once. Time point given: sample taken at primary tumor resection. Whole RNA came from tumor, nontumor lung or frozen PBMC and was sequenced without being sorted. The source was PBMCs, collected at surgery. The source of these receptors is a female donor with early-stage non-small cell lung cancer.

This clonotype has ten or more counts. V and J are TRBV7-8 and TRBJ2-1; TRBD2 matches 7 bases. The CDR3 extends over 15 amino acids. CDR1 and CDR2 from the germline V gene are SGHVS and FQNEAQ. J gave up 5 bases and V 1 base, and 5 bases lay outside the gene matches. The CDR3 coding sequence is TGTGCCAGCAGCTTAGGGCTAGCGGTCCACAATGAGCAGTTCTTC. This sequence encodes CASSLGLAVHNEQFF.

This clonotype has ten or more counts. This rearrangement joins TRBV10-1 to TRBJ2-2; 9 nucleotides line up with TRBD1. Germline values: CDR1 WNHNN, CDR2 SYGVQD (reference sequence). V lost 6 bases, J lost 3 bases, and 2 bases stayed unmatched. The CDR3 spans 14 residues. Here the CDR3 reads CASRRDRDTGELFF. The CDR3 nucleotides read TGCGCCAGCAGAAGGGACAGGGACACCGGGGAGCTGTTTTTT.

This clonotype was found many times. The chain combines TRBV5-1 with TRBJ2-1; D remains unclear. The CDR3 sequence is 14 residues long. V dropped 6 bases and J dropped 7 bases, with 17 bases sitting between them. Germline CDR1 is SGHRS and CDR2 is YFSETQ. As DNA, the CDR3 is TGCGCCAGCACCACCCCGGGTAGGCGGAATGAGCAGTTCTTC. This translates into CASTTPGRRNEQFF.

This clonotype has at least ten counts. The rearrangement uses TRBV12-3 or TRBV12-4 and TRBJ1-5; 7 bases agree with TRBD1. This CDR3 spans 16 amino acids. The V gene end was trimmed by 5 bases and the J gene end by 0 bases; junction bases not matched to a gene: 7. In DNA form, the CDR3 reads TGTGCCAGCAGTCCAGGGGGGGTATATAGCAATCAGCCCCAGCATTTT. As protein: CASSPGGVYSNQPQHF.

This clonotype was observed at least ten times. This chain uses TRBV5-1 with TRBJ2-3; 8 nucleotides agree with TRBD2. After removal of 6 bases from V and 6 bases from J, the junction contained 12 bases not matched to a gene. CDR1 and CDR2 from the germline V gene are SGHRS and YFSETQ. This CDR3 is built from 15 residues. The CDR3 loop is CASTSAGGYGDTQYF. CDR3 nucleotides: TGCGCCAGCACTTCTGCGGGGGGATATGGCGATACGCAGTATTTT.

The table lists this clonotype with many counts. Written as DNA, the CDR3 is TGTGCCAGCAGTTTATCGGCTCGGGGGGGGTTAGGTGAGCAGTTCTTC. Protein sequence: CASSLSARGGLGEQFF. The chain is built from TRBV28 and TRBJ2-1, with TRBD2 matching 8 bases. The germline V gene has CDR1 MDHEN and CDR2 SYDVKM. V trimming: 1 base; J trimming: 9 bases; junction bases outside the gene matches: 11. There are 16 residues in the CDR3.

The V call is TRBV6-6, the J call TRBJ1-1, with TRBD1 identical over 9 bases. V lost 3 bases and J lost 4; bases outside the gene matches: 9. This CDR3 comprises 16 residues. CDR1 MNHNY and CDR2 SVGAGI come from the germline V gene (reference sequence). Here the CDR3 DNA reads TGTGCCAGCAGTTATCCCTGGACAGGGGTGGCCACTGAAGCTTTCTTT. Translating it yields CASSYPWTGVATEAFF.

This clonotype appeared many times. The rearrangement uses TRBV4-2 and TRBJ2-1, with 10 bases identical to TRBD1. The germline V gene has CDR1 LGHNA and CDR2 YNFKEQ. CDR3 length: 15 residues. Germline trimming cut 4 bases from V and 4 bases from J; bases unmatched to any gene: 4. The CDR3 sequence is CASSLRQGAYNEQFF. CDR3 DNA sequence: TGTGCCAGCAGCCTCCGACAGGGGGCTTACAATGAGCAGTTCTTC.

This clonotype came up many times. The chain is built from TRBV7-9 and TRBJ2-7, with 9 bases aligning to TRBD1. The CDR3 length is 15 residues. Germline V gives CDR1 SEHNR, CDR2 FQNEAQ (reference sequence). The J segment lost 2 bases and the V segment lost 5 bases, leaving 7 bases of the junction unmatched. CDR3 nucleotides: TGTGCCAGCAGCACATCCAGGGACAGGGCCTACGAGCAGTACTTC. Its translation is CASSTSRDRAYEQYF.

In this sample, this clonotype turned up many times. The chain recombines TRBV7-3 with TRBJ2-5; D is unresolved. The germline V and J ends were trimmed by 1 base and 2 bases, with 8 bases remaining between them. Germline lookup yields CDR1 SGHTA and CDR2 FQGTGA. The CDR3 extends over 14 amino acids. The CDR3 loop reads CASSLSGPQETQYF. CDR3 sequence (DNA): TGTGCCAGCAGCTTAAGTGGTCCACAAGAGACCCAGTACTTC.

This clonotype was counted ten times or more. The chain uses TRBV28 and TRBJ2-7; D gene ambiguous. Germline CDR1 reads MDHEN; CDR2 reads SYDVKM. V gave up 2 bases and J gave up 3 bases, with 5 bases separating them. This CDR3 is built from 12 residues. CDR3: CASSLGFYEQYF. CDR3 DNA: TGTGCCAGCAGTTTAGGGTTCTACGAGCAGTACTTC.

This clonotype was found many times. The CDR3 is CSVRGGQPPLANTGELFF. In DNA, the CDR3 is TGCAGCGTTCGGGGGGGGCAGCCGCCCCTCGCGAACACCGGGGAGCTGTTTTTT. The V and J genes are TRBV29-1 and TRBJ2-2; 8 positions agree with TRBD2. The CDR3 is 18 residues long. V shed 5 bases and J 0 bases; nucleotides not matched to a gene: 14. Germline V gene data show CDR1 as SQVTM and CDR2 as ANQGSEA.

In its sample, this clonotype is medium-sized. The chain combines TRBV28 with TRBJ2-7, with 9 bases aligning to TRBD1. Germline assignment: CDR1 MDHEN and CDR2 SYDVKM. This CDR3 contains 17 residues. V lost 7 bases, J lost 3 bases, and 16 bases stayed unmatched. CDR3 coding DNA: TGTGCCAGCAACGCAGGGCCACACGCGACAGGGGGCTACGAGCAGTACTTC. Translated: CASNAGPHATGGYEQYF.

The table lists this clonotype with many counts. V usage is TRBV28 and J usage is TRBJ2-7; D perhaps matches TRBD2 (5 bases). V dropped 2 bases and J dropped 4 bases, with 6 bases sitting between them. The V gene's germline CDR1 is MDHEN and CDR2 SYDVKM. This CDR3 contains 12 residues. CDR3: CASSLRGYEQYF. The CDR3 nucleotides read TGTGCCAGCAGTTTAAGAGGGTACGAGCAGTACTTC.